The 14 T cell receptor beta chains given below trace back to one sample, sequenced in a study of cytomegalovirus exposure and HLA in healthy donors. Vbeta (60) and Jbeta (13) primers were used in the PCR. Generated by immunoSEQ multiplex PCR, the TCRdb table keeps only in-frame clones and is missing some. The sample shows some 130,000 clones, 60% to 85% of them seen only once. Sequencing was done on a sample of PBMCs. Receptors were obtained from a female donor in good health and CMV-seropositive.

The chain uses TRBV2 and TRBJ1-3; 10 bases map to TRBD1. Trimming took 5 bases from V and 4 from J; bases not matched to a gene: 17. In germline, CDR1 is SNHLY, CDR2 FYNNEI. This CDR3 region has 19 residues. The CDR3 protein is CASSPSPGQGHSRGNTIYF. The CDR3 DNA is TGTGCCAGCAGTCCCAGCCCGGGACAGGGGCATTCGAGGGGAAACACCATATATTTT.

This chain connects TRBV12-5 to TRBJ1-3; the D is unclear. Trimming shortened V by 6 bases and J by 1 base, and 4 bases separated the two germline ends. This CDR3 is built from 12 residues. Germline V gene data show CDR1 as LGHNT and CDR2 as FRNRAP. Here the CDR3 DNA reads TGTGCTAGTGGACTATCTGGAAACACCATATATTTT. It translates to CASGLSGNTIYF.

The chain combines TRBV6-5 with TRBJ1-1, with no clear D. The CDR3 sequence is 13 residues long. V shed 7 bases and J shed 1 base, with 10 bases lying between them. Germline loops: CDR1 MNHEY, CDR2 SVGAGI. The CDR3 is CASIQSGNTEAFF. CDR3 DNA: TGTGCCAGCATTCAATCAGGGAACACTGAAGCTTTCTTT.

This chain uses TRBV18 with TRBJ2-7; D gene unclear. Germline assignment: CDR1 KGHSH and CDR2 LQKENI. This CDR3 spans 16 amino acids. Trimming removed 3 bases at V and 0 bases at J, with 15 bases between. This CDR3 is CASSPQDSMSSYEQYF. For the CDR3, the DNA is TGTGCCAGCTCACCCCAGGATTCTATGAGCTCCTACGAGCAGTACTTC.

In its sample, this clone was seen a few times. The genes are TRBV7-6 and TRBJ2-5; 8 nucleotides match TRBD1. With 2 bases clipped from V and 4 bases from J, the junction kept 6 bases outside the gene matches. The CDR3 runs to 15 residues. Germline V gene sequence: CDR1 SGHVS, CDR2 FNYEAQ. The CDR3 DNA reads TGTGCCAGCAGCTTACGACGGACAGGGAGAGAGACCCAGTACTTC. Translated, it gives CASSLRRTGRETQYF.

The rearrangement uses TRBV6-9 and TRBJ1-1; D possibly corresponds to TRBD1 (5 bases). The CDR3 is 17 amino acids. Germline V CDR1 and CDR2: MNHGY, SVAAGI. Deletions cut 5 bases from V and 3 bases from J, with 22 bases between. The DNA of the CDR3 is TGTGCCAGCAGTACCTGTGGGGAGGGGAACGAGGACACTGAAGCTTTCTTT. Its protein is CASSTCGEGNEDTEAFF.

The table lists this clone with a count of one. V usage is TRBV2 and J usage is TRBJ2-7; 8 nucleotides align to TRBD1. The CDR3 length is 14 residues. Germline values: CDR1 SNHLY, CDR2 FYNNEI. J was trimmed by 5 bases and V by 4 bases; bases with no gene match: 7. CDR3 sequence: CASSGLRGLDEQYF. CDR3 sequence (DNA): TGTGCCAGCAGTGGTCTCAGGGGGCTCGACGAGCAGTACTTC.

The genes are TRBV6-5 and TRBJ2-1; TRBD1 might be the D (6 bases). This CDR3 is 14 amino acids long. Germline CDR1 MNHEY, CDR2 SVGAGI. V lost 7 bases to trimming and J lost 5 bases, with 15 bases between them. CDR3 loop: CASKRQEQNNEQFF. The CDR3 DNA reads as TGTGCCAGCAAACGACAGGAACAGAACAATGAGCAGTTCTTC.

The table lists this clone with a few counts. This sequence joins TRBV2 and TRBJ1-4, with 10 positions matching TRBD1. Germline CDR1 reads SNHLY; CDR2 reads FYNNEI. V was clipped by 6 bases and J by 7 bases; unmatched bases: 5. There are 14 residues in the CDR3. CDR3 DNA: TGTGCCAGCAGGCCGGGACAGGGGAGTGAAAAACTGTTTTTT. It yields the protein CASRPGQGSEKLFF.

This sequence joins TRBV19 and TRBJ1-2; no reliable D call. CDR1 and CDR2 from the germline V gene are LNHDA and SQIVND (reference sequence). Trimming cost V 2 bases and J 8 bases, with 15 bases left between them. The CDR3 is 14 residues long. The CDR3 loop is CASSIKSSGRGYTF. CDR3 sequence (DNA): TGTGCCAGTAGTATAAAATCCAGCGGCAGGGGCTACACCTTC.

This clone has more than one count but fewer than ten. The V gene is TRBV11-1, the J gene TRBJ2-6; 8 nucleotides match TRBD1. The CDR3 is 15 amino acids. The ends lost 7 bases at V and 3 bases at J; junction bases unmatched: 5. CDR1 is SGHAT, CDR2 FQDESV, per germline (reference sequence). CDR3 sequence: CASNPDRVGANVLTF. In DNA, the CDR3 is TGTGCCAGCAACCCGGACAGGGTTGGGGCCAACGTCCTGACTTTC.

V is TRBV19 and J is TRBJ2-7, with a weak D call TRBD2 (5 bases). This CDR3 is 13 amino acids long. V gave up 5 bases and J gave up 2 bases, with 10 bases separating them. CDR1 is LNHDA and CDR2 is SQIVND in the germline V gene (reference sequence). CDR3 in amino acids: CASSYRTAYEQYF. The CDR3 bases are TGTGCCAGTAGTTATCGGACTGCCTACGAGCAGTACTTC.

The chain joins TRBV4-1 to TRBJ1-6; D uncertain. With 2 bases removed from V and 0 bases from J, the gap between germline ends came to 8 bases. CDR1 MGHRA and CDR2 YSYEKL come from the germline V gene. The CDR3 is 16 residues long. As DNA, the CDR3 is TGCGCCAGCAGCCAACTCGAGAGCTCCTATAATTCACCCCTCCACTTT. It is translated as CASSQLESSYNSPLHF.

CDR3 amino acids: CASSYQGQGADTQYF. The CDR3 nucleotides read TGTGCCAGCAGCTACCAGGGACAGGGCGCAGATACGCAGTATTTT. The genes are TRBV9 and TRBJ2-3; 9 nucleotides agree with TRBD1. CDR1 is SGDLS and CDR2 is YYNGEE in the germline V gene. CDR3 length equals 15 residues. The V gene end was trimmed by 4 bases and the J gene end by 4 bases; junction bases not matched to a gene: 7. The full variable domain, rest sourced from reference TRBV9 and TRBJ2-3, is DSGVTQTPKHLITATGQRVTLRCSPRSGDLSVYWYQQSLDQGLQFLIQYYNGEERAKGNILERFSAQQFPDLHSELNLSSLELGDSALYFCASSYQGQGADTQYFGPGTRLTVL.